The 12 T cell receptor beta chains listed next were all sequenced from one sample in a study of T-cell reconstitution after alpha-beta-depleted transplantation in children. Unique molecular identifiers were incorporated into the prepared TCRbeta library. TCRdb re-analysed the PCR reads in MiXCR, keeping a single row per CDR3 protein. The data hold hundreds of thousands of distinct CDR3 sequences, with approximately 15% observed a single time. Here the sequenced sample was PBMCs from the stem cell graft donor, taken from the stem cell graft. Receptors originate from a human donor who donated a stem cell graft to a child with acute myeloid leukemia.

Details on this clonotype: With a much larger clone just one base away, this may be a read error. This chain connects TRBV7-3 to TRBJ2-2; D tentatively fits TRBD1 or TRBD2 (5 bases each). Per germline, CDR1 SGHTA and CDR2 FQGTGA. This CDR3 contains 15 residues. The CDR3 reads CASSSDIGPTGDLFF. As DNA, the CDR3 is TGTGCCAGCAGCTCAGACATCGGCCCCACCGGGGACCTGTTTTTT.

This clonotype was detected only a few times. The chain links TRBV25-1 to TRBJ2-7, with D possibly being TRBD1 or TRBD2 (6 bases each). Between the trimmed V and J ends, which lost 4 bases and 3 bases, there was a span of 19 bases. CDR3 length: 16 residues. CDR1 and CDR2 from the germline V gene are MGHDK and SYGVNS. The CDR3 nucleotides read TGTGCCAGCAGTGGACTAGGGACAAGGACCCTCTACGAGCAGTACTTC. As protein: CASSGLGTRTLYEQYF.

This clonotype was picked up many times. The genes are TRBV20-1 and TRBJ1-5, with D hard to call. The CDR3 is made up of 17 amino acids. V shed 0 bases and J shed 7 bases, with 22 bases lying between them. Germline CDR1 reads DFQATT; CDR2 reads SNEGSKA (reference sequence). CDR3 residues: CSARDPRREHPSQPQHF. In DNA, the CDR3 is TGCAGTGCTAGAGATCCGAGGAGGGAACACCCCTCGCAGCCCCAGCATTTT.

This clonotype has ten or more counts. The CDR3 coding sequence is TGCAGTGCTAGCAAGGGTGATAGCAATCAGCCCCAGCATTTT. It specifies CSASKGDSNQPQHF. The chain links TRBV20-1 to TRBJ1-5; D gene uncertain. The CDR3 runs 14 residues. In germline, CDR1 is DFQATT, CDR2 SNEGSKA (reference sequence). Trimming removed 3 bases at V and 0 bases at J, with 9 bases between.

There are many counts of this clonotype. The CDR3 here is CSASIAGLSHNYGYTF. Written as DNA, the CDR3 is TGCAGTGCTAGTATTGCTGGCCTCTCACATAACTATGGCTACACCTTC. The rearrangement links TRBV20-1 to TRBJ1-2; D is unresolved. Looked up from germline, CDR1 is DFQATT and CDR2 is SNEGSKA (reference sequence). The V and J ends lost 3 bases and 1 base respectively, with 18 bases between them. This CDR3 is 16 amino acids long.

This clonotype has at least ten counts. V and J are TRBV5-6 and TRBJ2-7; D is uncertain. Per the germline V gene, CDR1 is SGHDT and CDR2 is YYEEEE. Deletions cut 0 bases from V and 0 bases from J, with 10 bases between. This CDR3 has 15 amino acids. The CDR3 DNA reads as TGTGCCAGCAGCTTGGGGCAGATGAGCTCCTACGAGCAGTACTTC. It specifies CASSLGQMSSYEQYF.

This rearrangement joins TRBV7-2 to TRBJ2-3; 7 positions match TRBD1. The germline gives CDR1 SGHTA, CDR2 FQGNSA. This CDR3 spans 15 amino acids. V was clipped by 1 base and J by 6 bases; unmatched bases: 7. CDR3 DNA sequence: TGTGCCAGCAGCTTAGAGGATAGGGGGCACGATACGCAGTATTTT. It translates to CASSLEDRGHDTQYF. The full variable domain, with the rest looked up from reference TRBV7-2 and TRBJ2-3, is GAGVSQSPSNKVTEKGKDVELRCDPISGHTALYWYRQSLGQGLEFLIYFQGNSAPDKSGLPSDRFSAERTGGSVSTLTIQRTQQEDSAVYLCASSLEDRGHDTQYFGPGTRLTVL.

The chain employs TRBV7-8 and TRBJ1-1; D possibly corresponds to TRBD1 (5 bases). The CDR3 totals 14 residues. V gave up 1 base and J gave up 5 bases, with 11 bases separating them. CDR1 and CDR2 from the germline V gene are SGHVS and FQNEAQ. CDR3 bases: TGTGCCAGCAGCTTAGGGTCAGGGTGGACTGAAGCTTTCTTT. Translating gives CASSLGSGWTEAFF.

The chain carries TRBV27 and TRBJ2-3; 13 positions agree with TRBD2. With 5 bases clipped from V and 2 bases from J, the junction kept 10 bases outside the gene matches. The germline V gene encodes CDR1 MNHEY and CDR2 SMNVEV (reference sequence). The CDR3 runs 18 residues. The CDR3 DNA reads TGTGCCAGCAGTACTACTAGCGGGGGGGTCCAAGACACAGATACGCAGTATTTT. Protein sequence: CASSTTSGGVQDTDTQYF.

This clonotype occurred many times. The rearrangement links TRBV29-1 to TRBJ2-3; no clear D. Germline lookup yields CDR1 SQVTM and CDR2 ANQGSEA. This CDR3 contains 13 residues. The ends were cut back, 5 bases at V and 2 bases at J, with 11 bases in the middle. The CDR3 region is CSVPKGNTDTQYF. CDR3 sequence (DNA): TGCAGCGTTCCGAAAGGAAACACAGATACGCAGTATTTT.

Turning to this clonotype: Mismatch with germline at one junction end may stem from a read error. The rearrangement uses TRBV30 and TRBJ1-1; D uncertain. The germline gives CDR1 GTSNPN, CDR2 SVGIG (reference sequence). This CDR3 is built from 13 residues. Written as DNA, the CDR3 is TGTGCCCGGAGTGGGCACTTGAACACTGAAGCTTTCTTT. It translates to CARSGHLNTEAFF.

V is TRBV7-2 and J is TRBJ2-1; weak D call: TRBD2 (6 bases). The ends were cut back, 7 bases at V and 3 bases at J, with 19 bases in the middle. Germline assignment: CDR1 SGHTA and CDR2 FQGNSA. The CDR3 length is 16 residues. The CDR3, as DNA: TGTGCCAGCAACCTAGTCCCTAGCGTCATCTACAATGAGCAGTTCTTC. Encoded protein: CASNLVPSVIYNEQFF.